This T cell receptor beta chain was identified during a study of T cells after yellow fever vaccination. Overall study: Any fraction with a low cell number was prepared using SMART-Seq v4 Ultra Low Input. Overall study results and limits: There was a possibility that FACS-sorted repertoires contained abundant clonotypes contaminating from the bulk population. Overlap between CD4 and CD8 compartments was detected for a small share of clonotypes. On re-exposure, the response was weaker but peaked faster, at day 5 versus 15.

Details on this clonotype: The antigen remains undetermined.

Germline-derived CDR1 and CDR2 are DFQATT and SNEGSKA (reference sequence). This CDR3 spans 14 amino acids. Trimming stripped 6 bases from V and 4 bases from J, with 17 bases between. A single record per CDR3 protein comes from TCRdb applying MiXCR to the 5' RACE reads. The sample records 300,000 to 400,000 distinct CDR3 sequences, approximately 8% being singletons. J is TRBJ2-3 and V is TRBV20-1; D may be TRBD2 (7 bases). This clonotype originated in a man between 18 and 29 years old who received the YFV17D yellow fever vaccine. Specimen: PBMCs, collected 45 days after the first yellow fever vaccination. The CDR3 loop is CSATRSGGPDTQYF. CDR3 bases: TGCAGTGCCACTAGATCGGGGGGCCCAGATACGCAGTATTTT.